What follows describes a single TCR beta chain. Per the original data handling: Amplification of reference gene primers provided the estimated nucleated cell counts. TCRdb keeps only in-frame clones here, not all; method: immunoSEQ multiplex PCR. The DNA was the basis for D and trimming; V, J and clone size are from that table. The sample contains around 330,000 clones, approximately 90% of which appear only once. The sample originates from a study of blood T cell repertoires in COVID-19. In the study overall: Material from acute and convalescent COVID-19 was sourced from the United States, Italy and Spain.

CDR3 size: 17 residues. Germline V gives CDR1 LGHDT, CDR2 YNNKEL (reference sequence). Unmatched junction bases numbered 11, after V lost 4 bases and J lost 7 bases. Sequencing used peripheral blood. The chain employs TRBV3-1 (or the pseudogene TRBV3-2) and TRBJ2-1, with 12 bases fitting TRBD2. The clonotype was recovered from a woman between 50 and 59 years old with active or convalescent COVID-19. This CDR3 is CASSLLAGGPRENEQFF. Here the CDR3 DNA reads TGTGCCAGCAGCCTTCTAGCGGGAGGGCCTAGAGAAAATGAGCAGTTCTTC.